This T cell receptor beta chain is from a study of T cell clonality in common variable immunodeficiency. Findings and caveats of the study: TCRbeta clonality was increased in CVID versus healthy controls. Reportedly, TCR beta sequences from common variable immunodeficiency showed fewer deletions and N-nucleotide insertions.

The CDR3 length is 13 residues. J gave up 5 bases and V 2 bases, and 0 bases lay outside the gene matches. CDR1 and CDR2 from the germline V gene are DFQATT and SNEGSKA (reference sequence). Of CVID subjects, more than twelve were female and roughly 29 male, mean age 40. Caucasian heritage predominated among both patients and controls. Blood came from CVID subjects not ill and not taking immunomodulatory or immunosuppressive medication. This clone is medium-sized within its sample. Its antigen is still unknown. The CDR3 extends 3 residues past the end of the read, so its final part is completed from the germline J gene. Repertoires were generated with immunoSEQ multiplex PCR, while TCRdb's copy carries only in-frame clones and drops some. Sampling found approximately 30,000 clones, none seen once.

This sequence originates from a human donor with common variable immunodeficiency. Sequencing input: peripheral blood mononuclear cells. The rearrangement links TRBV20-1 to TRBJ2-2; 9 nucleotides agree with TRBD2. The CDR3 spells CSARLAGTGELFF. The sequenced part of the CDR3 DNA is TGCAGTGCTAGACTAGCGGGAACCGGGGAG.